This TCR beta chain originates from a study of blood T cell repertoires in COVID-19. Study-wide context: T cells, B-cell-depleted T cells, or PBMCs provided the cDNA or gDNA that served as material.

Seattle patients were enrolled while actively infected and followed longitudinally. Per the germline V gene, CDR1 is SNHLY and CDR2 is FYNNEI. The CDR3 contains 14 residues. V gave up 6 bases and J gave up 1 base, with 13 bases separating them. Per the original methods: Estimates of nucleated cell counts were drawn from the amplification of reference gene primers. Using immunoSEQ multiplex PCR, the repertoire was profiled, and TCRdb retains in-frame clones only, with some absent. V, J and clone size derive from that table, while D and trimming were established from the DNA sequence. The data hold 200,000 to 250,000 clones, with 92% observed a single time.

The receptor was derived from a man aged 55 to 69 with COVID-19, enrolled during active disease. The V and J genes are TRBV2 and TRBJ2-7; D gene uncertain. Input material: peripheral blood. The CDR3: CASRYLDTSYEQYF. The CDR3 coding sequence is TGTGCCAGCAGGTACCTTGACACGTCCTACGAGCAGTACTTC.